A single T cell receptor beta chain is shown here with its context. The data stem from a study of OX40 agonist ivuxolimab in advanced cancers. About the study: Checkpoint inhibitors had been given previously to 40% of patients.

Repertoires were generated with immunoSEQ multiplex PCR, while TCRdb's copy carries only in-frame clones and drops some. The repertoire holds 80,000 to 130,000 clones, with approximately 90% as singletons. This sample comprised CD4+ or CD8+ T cells sorted from blood, obtained in a trial of the OX40 agonist ivuxolimab. This sequence was found in an adult with an advanced solid tumor such as melanoma, head and neck, liver or kidney cancer.

CDR3 coding DNA: TGTGCCAGCAGCTTGGTTCCGGGAATGGGTGGCTACACCTTC. Translated: CASSLVPGMGGYTF. The V gene is TRBV5-5, the J gene TRBJ1-2; D is unclear. V was clipped by 0 bases and J by 7 bases, with 13 bases between them. Looked up from germline, CDR1 is SGHKS and CDR2 is YYEKEE (reference sequence). The CDR3 is made up of 14 amino acids.